This T cell receptor beta chain was recovered during a study of vaccination and CD4 T cells after COVID-19. The overall study: Everyone enrolled got two doses of BNT162b2 or mRNA-1273 vaccine. Diagnosis preceded the drawing of post-COVID samples by a median about 98 days (range 35 to 161). The authors used overlapping spike peptides from SARS-CoV-2, HCoV-NL63, HCoV-OC43 and HCoV-229E to stimulate cells.

Treatment reported: approximately 11-day PBMC culture with coronavirus spike peptide pools or control peptides (ViraFEST assay). An Oncomine TCR Beta short-read assay was used to sequence the DNA from cultured CD4+ T cells. From the PCR reads, TCRdb called clonotypes with MiXCR, one entry per CDR3 protein. The data show around 19,000 distinct CDR3 sequences, 48% seen once. V dropped 4 bases and J dropped 5 bases, with 16 bases sitting between them. There are 15 residues in the CDR3. Looked up from germline, CDR1 is KGHDR and CDR2 is SFDVKD. This clonotype was picked up one time. Its antigen is unknown.

The clonotype comes from a human donor who had recovered from COVID-19. Material for sequencing was CD4+ T cells from blood, cultured in vitro. The gene calls are TRBV24-1 and TRBJ2-5, with D maybe TRBD2 (6 bases). In DNA form, the CDR3 reads TGTGCCACCAGTGAATCACTGGGGGGTGTGGAGACCCAGTACTTC. It codes for CATSESLGGVETQYF.